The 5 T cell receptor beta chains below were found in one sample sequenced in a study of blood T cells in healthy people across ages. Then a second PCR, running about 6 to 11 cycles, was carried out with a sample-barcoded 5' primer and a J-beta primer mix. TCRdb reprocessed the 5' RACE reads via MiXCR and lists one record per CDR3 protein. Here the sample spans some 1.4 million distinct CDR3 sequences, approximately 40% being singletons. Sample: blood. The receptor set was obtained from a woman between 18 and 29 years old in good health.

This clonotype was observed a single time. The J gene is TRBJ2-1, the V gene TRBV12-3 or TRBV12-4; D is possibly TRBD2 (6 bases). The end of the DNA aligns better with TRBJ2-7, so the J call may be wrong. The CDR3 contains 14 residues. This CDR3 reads CASSFGTLNNEQYF. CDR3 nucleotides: TGTGCCAGCAGTTTCGGGACTCTCAACAATGAGCAGTACTTC.

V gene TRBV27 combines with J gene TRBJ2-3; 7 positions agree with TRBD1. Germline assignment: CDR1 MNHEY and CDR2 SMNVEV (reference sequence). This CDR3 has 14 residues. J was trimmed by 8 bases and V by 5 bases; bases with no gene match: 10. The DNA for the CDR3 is TGTGCCAGCAGTGCAACAGGGGATACGGGTACGCAGTATTTT. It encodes CASSATGDTGTQYF.

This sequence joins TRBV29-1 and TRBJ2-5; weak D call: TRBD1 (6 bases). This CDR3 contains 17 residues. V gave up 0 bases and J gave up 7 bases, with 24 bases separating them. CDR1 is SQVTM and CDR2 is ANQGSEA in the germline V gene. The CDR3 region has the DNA TGCAGCGTTGAAGATTTTGGGGGCGGCCTAACCCTGTGGACCCAGTACTTC. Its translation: CSVEDFGGGLTLWTQYF.

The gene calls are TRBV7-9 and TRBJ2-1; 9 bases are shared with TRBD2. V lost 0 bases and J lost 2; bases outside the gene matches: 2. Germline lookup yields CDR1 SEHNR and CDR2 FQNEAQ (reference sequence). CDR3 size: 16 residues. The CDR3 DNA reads TGTGCCAGCAGCTTAGCGACTAGCGGACCCTACAATGAGCAGTTCTTC. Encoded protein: CASSLATSGPYNEQFF.

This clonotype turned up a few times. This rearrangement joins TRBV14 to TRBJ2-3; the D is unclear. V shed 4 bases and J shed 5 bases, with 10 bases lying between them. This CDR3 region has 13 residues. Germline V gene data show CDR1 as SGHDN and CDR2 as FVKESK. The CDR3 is CASSPDLGDTQYF. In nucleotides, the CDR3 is TGTGCCAGCAGCCCGGATTTGGGAGATACGCAGTATTTT.